A selection of T cell receptor beta chains follows, all from one sample in a study of preoperative IRX-2 immunotherapy in early breast cancer. The protocol was immunoSEQ multiplex PCR, while the TCRdb copy is restricted to in-frame clones and leaves out a portion. The sample holds about 45,000 clones, around three quarters seen once. This specimen consisted of tumor tissue, obtained after IRX-2 immunotherapy. These TCRs come from a human donor with breast cancer. Each CDR3 is given with its conserved first and last residue. Each record gives: CDR3 protein, V gene, D gene, CDR3 length, J gene. A D gene is named only where the DNA matches it firmly.

CDR3 protein: CASSPTDNEQFF; V gene: TRBV10-2; D gene: NA; CDR3 length: 12; J gene: TRBJ2-1
CDR3 protein: CASSPSGETQYF; V gene: TRBV18; D gene: NA; CDR3 length: 12; J gene: TRBJ2-5
CDR3 protein: CASSLNSNNEQFF; V gene: TRBV23-1; D gene: NA; CDR3 length: 13; J gene: TRBJ2-1
CDR3 protein: CASMVGWAGGNNEQFF; V gene: TRBV19; D gene: TRBD2; CDR3 length: 16; J gene: TRBJ2-1
CDR3 protein: CASSLGGDGNTIYF; V gene: TRBV28; D gene: NA; CDR3 length: 14; J gene: TRBJ1-3
CDR3 protein: CASGSLGGSIGKLFF; V gene: TRBV12-5; D gene: NA; CDR3 length: 15; J gene: TRBJ1-4
CDR3 protein: CASSQLGDVDRGRGELFF; V gene: TRBV14; D gene: TRBD1; CDR3 length: 18; J gene: TRBJ2-2
CDR3 protein: CAISERGLIGTQYF; V gene: TRBV19; D gene: TRBD2; CDR3 length: 14; J gene: TRBJ2-5
CDR3 protein: CASGLETRNGYTF; V gene: TRBV19; D gene: NA; CDR3 length: 13; J gene: TRBJ1-2
CDR3 protein: CASSLREPGQHPGNTIYF; V gene: TRBV18; D gene: TRBD1; CDR3 length: 18; J gene: TRBJ1-3
CDR3 protein: CASSLGLDQFTDTQYF; V gene: TRBV14; D gene: TRBD2; CDR3 length: 16; J gene: TRBJ2-3
CDR3 protein: CASSYSYNEQFF; V gene: TRBV10-2; D gene: NA; CDR3 length: 12; J gene: TRBJ2-1
CDR3 protein: CATSRDGRRTYNEQFF; V gene: TRBV15; D gene: NA; CDR3 length: 16; J gene: TRBJ2-1
CDR3 protein: CASRIDSHRGYTF; V gene: TRBV6-8; D gene: NA; CDR3 length: 13; J gene: TRBJ1-2
CDR3 protein: CASSGKGFLEAFF; V gene: TRBV28; D gene: NA; CDR3 length: 13; J gene: TRBJ1-1
CDR3 protein: CASSLTVNYGYTF; V gene: TRBV19; D gene: NA; CDR3 length: 13; J gene: TRBJ1-2
CDR3 protein: CASSPSRIEQYF; V gene: TRBV6-8; D gene: NA; CDR3 length: 12; J gene: TRBJ2-7
CDR3 protein: CASSLVGQGDETQYF; V gene: TRBV5-1; D gene: TRBD1; CDR3 length: 15; J gene: TRBJ2-5
CDR3 protein: CASSGQGGTDTQYF; V gene: TRBV5-1; D gene: NA; CDR3 length: 14; J gene: TRBJ2-3
CDR3 protein: CASSLRTGAGSPLHF; V gene: TRBV14; D gene: TRBD1; CDR3 length: 15; J gene: TRBJ1-6
CDR3 protein: CSVGSGLPSSYNEQFF; V gene: TRBV29-1; D gene: NA; CDR3 length: 16; J gene: TRBJ2-1
CDR3 protein: CASSLDGSGWRDTQYF; V gene: TRBV5-1; D gene: TRBD2; CDR3 length: 16; J gene: TRBJ2-3
CDR3 protein: CASSLRDLFRRGSTDTQYF; V gene: TRBV28; D gene: NA; CDR3 length: 19; J gene: TRBJ2-3
CDR3 protein: CASSYPGLAGGPSNTDTQYF; V gene: TRBV6-8; D gene: TRBD2; CDR3 length: 20; J gene: TRBJ2-3
CDR3 protein: CASSFQGRIANEQFF; V gene: TRBV11-1; D gene: NA; CDR3 length: 15; J gene: TRBJ2-1
CDR3 protein: CASSPDMQQPQHF; V gene: TRBV19; D gene: NA; CDR3 length: 13; J gene: TRBJ1-5
CDR3 protein: CASSPVAAPNTEAFF; V gene: TRBV18; D gene: NA; CDR3 length: 15; J gene: TRBJ1-1
CDR3 protein: CASTIAGSSYNEQFF; V gene: TRBV5-1; D gene: TRBD2; CDR3 length: 15; J gene: TRBJ2-1
CDR3 protein: CASSLQGNQPQHF; V gene: TRBV7-1; D gene: TRBD1; CDR3 length: 13; J gene: TRBJ1-5
CDR3 protein: CASSIDRSGNTEAFF; V gene: TRBV19; D gene: NA; CDR3 length: 15; J gene: TRBJ1-1
CDR3 protein: CAWSRARTDTQYF; V gene: TRBV30; D gene: NA; CDR3 length: 13; J gene: TRBJ2-3
CDR3 protein: CASKRLAGGRTDTQYF; V gene: TRBV19; D gene: TRBD2; CDR3 length: 16; J gene: TRBJ2-3
CDR3 protein: CASSLGRDREKLFF; V gene: TRBV7-1; D gene: NA; CDR3 length: 14; J gene: TRBJ1-4
CDR3 protein: CASSIAARDRGLNYGYTF; V gene: TRBV19; D gene: TRBD1; CDR3 length: 18; J gene: TRBJ1-2
CDR3 protein: CASSLAQRGSTDTQYF; V gene: TRBV5-1; D gene: TRBD2; CDR3 length: 16; J gene: TRBJ2-3
CDR3 protein: CASRETVHAPYEQYF; V gene: TRBV6-8; D gene: NA; CDR3 length: 15; J gene: TRBJ2-7
CDR3 protein: CASSDLTAEVIAKNIQYF; V gene: TRBV6-8; D gene: NA; CDR3 length: 18; J gene: TRBJ2-4
CDR3 protein: CASSPDFTGVTEAFF; V gene: TRBV11-3; D gene: NA; CDR3 length: 15; J gene: TRBJ1-1
CDR3 protein: CASSPPSLLTGYGYTF; V gene: TRBV18; D gene: NA; CDR3 length: 16; J gene: TRBJ1-2
CDR3 protein: CASSYSGAQETQYF; V gene: TRBV6-8; D gene: NA; CDR3 length: 14; J gene: TRBJ2-5
CDR3 protein: CASTQDRFSGNTIYF; V gene: TRBV19; D gene: NA; CDR3 length: 15; J gene: TRBJ1-3
CDR3 protein: CASSETGSTVPQHF; V gene: TRBV10-2; D gene: NA; CDR3 length: 14; J gene: TRBJ1-5
CDR3 protein: CASSPHGLSPTNTGELFF; V gene: TRBV18; D gene: NA; CDR3 length: 18; J gene: TRBJ2-2
CDR3 protein: CASSEAALSSYEQYF; V gene: TRBV6-1; D gene: NA; CDR3 length: 15; J gene: TRBJ2-7
CDR3 protein: CASSNGQGGIQYF; V gene: TRBV19; D gene: TRBD1; CDR3 length: 13; J gene: TRBJ2-4
CDR3 protein: CASGGAARGNQPQHF; V gene: TRBV6-8; D gene: NA; CDR3 length: 15; J gene: TRBJ1-5
CDR3 protein: CASSLTSGTSTGELFF; V gene: TRBV5-1; D gene: TRBD2; CDR3 length: 16; J gene: TRBJ2-2
CDR3 protein: CASRKGNYGYTF; V gene: TRBV6-8; D gene: NA; CDR3 length: 12; J gene: TRBJ1-2
CDR3 protein: CASGLLAPSGRFKGEQYF; V gene: TRBV12-5; D gene: TRBD2; CDR3 length: 18; J gene: TRBJ2-7
CDR3 protein: CASSSTSGGNYNEQFF; V gene: TRBV11-3; D gene: TRBD2; CDR3 length: 16; J gene: TRBJ2-1
CDR3 protein: CASSPILSSYNEQFF; V gene: TRBV5-1; D gene: NA; CDR3 length: 15; J gene: TRBJ2-1